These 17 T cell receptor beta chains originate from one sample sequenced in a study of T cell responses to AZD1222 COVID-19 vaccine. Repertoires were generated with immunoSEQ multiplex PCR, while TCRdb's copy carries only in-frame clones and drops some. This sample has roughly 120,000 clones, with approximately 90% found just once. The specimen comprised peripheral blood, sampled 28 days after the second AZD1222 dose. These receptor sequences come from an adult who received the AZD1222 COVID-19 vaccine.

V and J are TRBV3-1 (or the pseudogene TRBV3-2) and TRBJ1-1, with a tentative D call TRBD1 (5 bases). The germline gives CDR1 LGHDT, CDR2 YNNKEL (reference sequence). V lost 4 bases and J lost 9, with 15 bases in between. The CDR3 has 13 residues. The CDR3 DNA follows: TGTGCCAGCAGCCCGCGGGGCCCCAATCAAGCTTTCTTT. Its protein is CASSPRGPNQAFF.

For the CDR3, the DNA is TGTGCCAGCAGCCAAGGGTCACAATCTAGCACAGATACGCAGTATTTT. Residues: CASSQGSQSSTDTQYF. The chain combines TRBV4-2 with TRBJ2-3; D ambiguous. Trimming left V 1 base short and J 0 bases short, with 11 bases between. The germline CDR1 and CDR2 sequences are LGHNA and YNFKEQ. This CDR3 is 16 amino acids long.

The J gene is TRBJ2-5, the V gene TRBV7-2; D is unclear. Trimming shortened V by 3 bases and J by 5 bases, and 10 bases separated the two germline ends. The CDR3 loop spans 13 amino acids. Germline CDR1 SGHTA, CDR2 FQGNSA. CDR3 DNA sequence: TGTGCCAGCAGCTTCATGCATTGGGAGACCCAGTACTTC. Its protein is CASSFMHWETQYF.

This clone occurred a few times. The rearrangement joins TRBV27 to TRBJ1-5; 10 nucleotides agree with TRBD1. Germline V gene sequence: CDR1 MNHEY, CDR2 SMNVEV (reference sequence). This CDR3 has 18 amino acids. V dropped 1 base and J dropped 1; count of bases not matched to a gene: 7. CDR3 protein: CASSLWATGGESNQPQHF. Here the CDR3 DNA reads TGTGCCAGCAGTTTATGGGCGACAGGGGGCGAGAGCAATCAGCCCCAGCATTTT.

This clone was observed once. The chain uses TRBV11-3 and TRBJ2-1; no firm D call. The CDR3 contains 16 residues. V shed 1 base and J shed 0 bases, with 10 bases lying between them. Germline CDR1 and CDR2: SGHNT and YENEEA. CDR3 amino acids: CASSLGRRSSYNEQFF. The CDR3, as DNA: TGTGCCAGCAGCTTAGGGCGCCGCAGCTCCTACAATGAGCAGTTCTTC.

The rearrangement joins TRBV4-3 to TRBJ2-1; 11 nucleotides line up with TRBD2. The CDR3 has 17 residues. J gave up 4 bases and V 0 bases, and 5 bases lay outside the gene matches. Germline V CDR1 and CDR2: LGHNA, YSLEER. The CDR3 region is CASSQDIAGGIYNEQFF. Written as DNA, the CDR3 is TGCGCCAGCAGCCAAGATATAGCGGGAGGGATTTACAATGAGCAGTTCTTC.

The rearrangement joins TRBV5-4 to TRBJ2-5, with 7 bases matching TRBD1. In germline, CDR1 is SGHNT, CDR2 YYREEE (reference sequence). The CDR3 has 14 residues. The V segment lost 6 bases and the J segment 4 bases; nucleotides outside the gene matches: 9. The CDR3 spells CASTQTGVLETQYF. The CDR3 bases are TGTGCCAGCACCCAAACAGGGGTTTTAGAGACCCAGTACTTC.

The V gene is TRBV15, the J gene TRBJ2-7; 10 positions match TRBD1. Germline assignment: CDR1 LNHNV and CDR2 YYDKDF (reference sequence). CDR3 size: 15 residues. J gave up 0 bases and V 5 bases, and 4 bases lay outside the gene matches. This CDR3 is CATSSTGGASYEQYF. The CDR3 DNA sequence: TGTGCCACCAGCTCGACAGGGGGCGCCTCCTACGAGCAGTACTTC.

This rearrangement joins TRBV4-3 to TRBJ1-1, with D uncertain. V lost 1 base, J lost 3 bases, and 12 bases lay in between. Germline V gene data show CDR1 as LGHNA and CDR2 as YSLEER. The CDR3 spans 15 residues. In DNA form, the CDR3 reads TGCGCCAGCAGCCAAGGTAACGGAGGATACACTGAAGCTTTCTTT. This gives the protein CASSQGNGGYTEAFF.

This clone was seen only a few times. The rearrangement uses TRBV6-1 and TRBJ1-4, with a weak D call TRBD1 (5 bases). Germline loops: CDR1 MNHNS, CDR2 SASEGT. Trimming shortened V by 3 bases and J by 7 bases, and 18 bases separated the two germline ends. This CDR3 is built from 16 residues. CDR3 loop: CASSESSAGGSEKLFF. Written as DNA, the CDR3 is TGTGCCAGCAGTGAGTCCTCGGCGGGGGGAAGTGAAAAACTGTTTTTT.

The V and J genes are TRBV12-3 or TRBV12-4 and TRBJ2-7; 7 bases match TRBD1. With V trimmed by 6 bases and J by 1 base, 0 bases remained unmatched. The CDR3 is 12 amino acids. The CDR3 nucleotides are TGTGCCAGCAGGACAGGGTCCTACGAGCAGTACTTC. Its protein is CASRTGSYEQYF.

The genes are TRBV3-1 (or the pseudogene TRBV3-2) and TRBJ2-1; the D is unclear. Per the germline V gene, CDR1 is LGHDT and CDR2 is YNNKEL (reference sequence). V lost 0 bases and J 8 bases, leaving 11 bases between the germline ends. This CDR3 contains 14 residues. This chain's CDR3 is CASSQEGAADEQFF. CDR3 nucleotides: TGTGCCAGCAGCCAAGAGGGCGCAGCTGATGAGCAGTTCTTC.

For the CDR3, the DNA is TGCGCCAGCAGCCAAGATTGGGTTGTGCCCTCCACCTTC. Amino acid sequence: CASSQDWVVPSTF. The rearrangement uses TRBV4-3 and TRBJ1-2; D uncertain. The CDR3 runs 13 residues. Germline values: CDR1 LGHNA, CDR2 YSLEER. V was clipped by 0 bases and J by 13 bases, with 15 bases between them.

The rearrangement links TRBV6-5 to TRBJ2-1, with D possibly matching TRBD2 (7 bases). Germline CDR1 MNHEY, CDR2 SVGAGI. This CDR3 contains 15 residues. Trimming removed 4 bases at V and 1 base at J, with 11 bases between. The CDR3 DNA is TGTGCCAGCAGTTCGGGGGGCTATTCCTACAATGAGCAGTTCTTC. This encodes CASSSGGYSYNEQFF.

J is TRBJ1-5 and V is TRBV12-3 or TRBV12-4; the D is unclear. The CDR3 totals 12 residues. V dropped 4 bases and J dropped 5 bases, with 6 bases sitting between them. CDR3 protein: CASSSGDQPQHF. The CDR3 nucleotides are TGTGCCAGCAGTTCCGGAGATCAGCCCCAGCATTTT.

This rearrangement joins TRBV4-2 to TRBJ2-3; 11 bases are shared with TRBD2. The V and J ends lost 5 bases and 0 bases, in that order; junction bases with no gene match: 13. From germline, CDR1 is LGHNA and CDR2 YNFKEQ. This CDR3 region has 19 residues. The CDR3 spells CASSARGSGGALSTDTQYF. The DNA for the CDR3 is TGTGCCAGCAGCGCCCGAGGTAGCGGGGGGGCCTTGAGCACAGATACGCAGTATTTT.

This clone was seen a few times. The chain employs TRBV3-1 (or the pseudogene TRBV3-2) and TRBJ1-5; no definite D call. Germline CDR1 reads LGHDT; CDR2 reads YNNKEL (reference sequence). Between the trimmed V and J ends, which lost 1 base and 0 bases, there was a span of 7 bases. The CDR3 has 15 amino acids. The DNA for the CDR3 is TGTGCCAGCAGCCAAGGTCGGTATAGCAATCAGCCCCAGCATTTT. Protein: CASSQGRYSNQPQHF.